This T cell receptor (beta chain) stems from a study of blood T cells in healthy people across ages. As regards this clonotype: At one boundary the junction diverges from the germline segment, which might be a read error.

Using a J-beta primer mix together with a sample-barcoded 5' primer, a second PCR was run for 7 to 11 cycles. Each TCR beta cDNA got a 12-nucleotide random molecular identifier. TCRdb analysed the 5' RACE reads with MiXCR anew, one entry per CDR3 protein. The table records more than 700,000 distinct CDR3 sequences, roughly 50% of them present only once. The CDR3 consists of 16 residues. Germline CDR1 and CDR2: MNHEY and SMNVEV (reference sequence). V and J are TRBV27 and TRBJ2-6; the D gene is possibly TRBD2 (6 bases). Sequencing was carried out using blood. The source of this sequence is a man older than 75 in good health. The CDR3 nucleotides are TGTGCCAGCGGTTTATTTCCGGGAGCTGGGGCCAACGTCCTGACTTTC. This translates into CASGLFPGAGANVLTF.